This TCR beta chain was documented in a study of blood T cells in healthy people across ages. Overall study results and limits: Across the age range, TCR beta diversity per million T cells fell in a roughly linear way. Strong correlation linked observed beta diversity and percent naive T cells.

CDR3 length equals 14 residues. V shed 8 bases, J shed 4 bases, and the junction held 6 bases outside the gene matches. Regarding this clonotype: The antigen is undetermined.

Using a J-beta primer mix together with a sample-barcoded 5' primer, a second PCR was run for roughly 7 to 12 cycles. TCRdb independently ran MiXCR on the 5' RACE reads; one entry per CDR3 protein. The sample shows about 900,000 distinct CDR3 sequences, 45% to 50% of them seen only once. The sequenced sample consisted of blood. The clonotype comes from a young man in good health. This sequence joins TRBV12-3 or TRBV12-4 and TRBJ2-3; 10 positions match TRBD2. Here the CDR3 reads CASGSGGAADTQYF. In DNA, the CDR3 is TGTGCCAGCGGAAGCGGGGGGGCGGCAGATACGCAGTATTTT.